This T cell receptor (beta chain) was recovered during a study of Graves' ophthalmopathy and Graves' hyperthyroidism. There are 14 residues in the CDR3. Germline loops: CDR1 SGHVS, CDR2 FQNEAQ. V was pared by 4 bases and J by 6 bases, with 8 bases of the junction left unmatched. This clonotype was seen just once. Amplification of TCR beta CDR3 regions used RNA transcripts. HTBI primers were employed in first-round RT-PCR, then a second-round multiplex PCR followed. TCRdb independently ran MiXCR on the multiplex PCR reads; one entry per CDR3 protein. The sample includes roughly 1.1 million distinct CDR3 sequences, about 36% seen only once; the top ten take 11%.

The receptor was isolated from an adult man with Graves' hyperthyroidism. The chain employs TRBV7-8 and TRBJ2-5, with TRBD2 identical over 7 bases. Sample: peripheral blood or thyroid tissue (not recorded which). The CDR3 region has the DNA TGTGCCAGCAGCTCCTTACTGGGGGGGAAGACCCAGTACTTC. Amino acid sequence: CASSSLLGGKTQYF. Combining the CDR3 with reference TRBV7-8 and TRBJ2-5 gives the whole variable domain GAGVSQSPRYKVAKRGQDVALRCDPISGHVSLFWYQQALGQGPEFLTYFQNEAQLDKSGLPSDRFFAERPEGSVSTLKIQRTQQEDSAVYLCASSSLLGGKTQYFGPGTRLLVL.